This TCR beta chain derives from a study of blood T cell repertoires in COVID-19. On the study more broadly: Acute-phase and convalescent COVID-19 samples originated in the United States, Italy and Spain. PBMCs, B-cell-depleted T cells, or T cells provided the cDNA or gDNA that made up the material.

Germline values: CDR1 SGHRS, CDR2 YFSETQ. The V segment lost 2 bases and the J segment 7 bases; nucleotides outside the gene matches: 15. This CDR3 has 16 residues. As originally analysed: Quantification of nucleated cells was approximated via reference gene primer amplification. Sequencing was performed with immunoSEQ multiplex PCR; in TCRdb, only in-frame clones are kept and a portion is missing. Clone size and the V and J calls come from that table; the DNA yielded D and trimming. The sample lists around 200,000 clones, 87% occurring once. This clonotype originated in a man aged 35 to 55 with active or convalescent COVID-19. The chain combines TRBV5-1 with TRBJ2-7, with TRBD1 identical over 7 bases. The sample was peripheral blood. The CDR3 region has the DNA TGCGCCAGCAGCTTCAGACAGGGAAAGTCCCGTCAAGAGCAGTACTTC. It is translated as CASSFRQGKSRQEQYF.